This passage covers 11 T cell receptor beta chains from one sample sequenced in a study of technical replicates of blood from several donors. This table comes from immunoSEQ multiplex PCR, and its TCRdb copy is limited to in-frame clones, with some not included. The top ten hold roughly 0.27% of the sample, which has around 75,000 clones, 90% to 95% seen once. The sequenced sample was T cells isolated from PBMCs. Receptors were obtained from a human donor in good health.

Of note for this clone: A read error may produce the germline difference seen at one junction end. V and J are TRBV6-1 and TRBJ1-5, with D maybe TRBD1 (6 bases). The germline gives CDR1 MNHNS, CDR2 SASEGT. This CDR3 has 15 amino acids. This chain's CDR3 is CASSEEGVTYQPQHF. The CDR3, as DNA: TGTGCCAGCAGCGAAGAGGGGGTCACGTATCAGCCCCAGCATTTT.

The rearrangement uses TRBV11-2 and TRBJ2-7, with 10 bases aligning to TRBD2. CDR1 SGHAT and CDR2 FQNNGV come from the germline V gene. The V and J ends lost 5 bases and 2 bases, in that order; junction bases with no gene match: 3. CDR3 length equals 14 residues. The CDR3 protein is CASSPAGGPYEQYF. The CDR3 DNA reads TGTGCCAGCAGCCCAGCGGGAGGGCCCTACGAGCAGTACTTC.

The chain employs TRBV27 and TRBJ1-4; D unclear. Per germline, CDR1 MNHEY and CDR2 SMNVEV (reference sequence). Trimming took off 5 bases at V and 7 bases at J, with 11 bases between the two ends. The CDR3 is made up of 13 amino acids. CDR3 sequence: CASSSQRFEKLFF. The CDR3 DNA reads as TGTGCCAGCAGTAGCCAGCGTTTTGAAAAACTGTTTTTT.

The gene calls are TRBV7-9 and TRBJ2-7; TRBD1 aligns across 7 bases. The germline gives CDR1 SEHNR, CDR2 FQNEAQ (reference sequence). V shed 5 bases, J shed 4 bases, and the junction held 11 bases outside the gene matches. The CDR3 spans 15 residues. For the CDR3, the DNA is TGTGCCAGCAGCGCTCTCCAGGGACAGCTGTACGAGCAGTACTTC. Its protein is CASSALQGQLYEQYF.

The chain combines TRBV5-4 with TRBJ1-3, with D perhaps matching TRBD1 (6 bases). The germline V gene encodes CDR1 SGHNT and CDR2 YYREEE (reference sequence). The CDR3 contains 15 residues. With 2 bases removed from V and 3 bases from J, the gap between germline ends came to 12 bases. The CDR3 protein is CASSLPDSVGNTIYF. The CDR3 DNA follows: TGTGCCAGCAGCTTACCGGACAGTGTTGGAAACACCATATATTTT.

The chain uses TRBV29-1 and TRBJ2-3; the match to TRBD2 covers 10 bases. CDR3 size: 17 residues. The trim removed 0 bases at V and 0 bases at J, leaving 6 bases unmatched. From germline, CDR1 is SQVTM and CDR2 ANQGSEA. Written as DNA, the CDR3 is TGCAGCGTTGAAGATGAAGGACTAGCGGAGAGCACAGATACGCAGTATTTT. Protein sequence: CSVEDEGLAESTDTQYF.

This chain links TRBV5-6 with TRBJ1-1; D gene ambiguous. The CDR3 has 12 amino acids. V lost 4 bases and J lost 3, with 7 bases in between. The germline V gene has CDR1 SGHDT and CDR2 YYEEEE. The CDR3 region has the DNA TGTGCCAGCAGCCGGCGGGACACTGAAGCTTTCTTT. The encoded protein is CASSRRDTEAFF.

The J gene is TRBJ2-1, the V gene TRBV9; TRBD2 aligns across 12 bases. Germline V gives CDR1 SGDLS, CDR2 YYNGEE. Trimming took 6 bases from V and 4 from J; bases not matched to a gene: 8. The CDR3 runs 16 residues. The CDR3 loop is CASTLGLAGTYNEQFF. CDR3 nucleotide sequence: TGTGCCAGCACCCTAGGACTAGCGGGGACTTACAATGAGCAGTTCTTC.

V gene TRBV14 combines with J gene TRBJ1-2; D is ambiguous. V lost 4 bases and J 2 bases, leaving 8 bases between the germline ends. The CDR3 sequence is 13 residues long. The V gene's germline CDR1 is SGHDN and CDR2 FVKESK. This CDR3 reads CASSLLVNYGYTF. The CDR3, as DNA: TGTGCCAGCAGCCTACTAGTGAACTATGGCTACACCTTC.

The gene calls are TRBV7-9 and TRBJ2-6; D ambiguous. Germline V lookup: CDR1 SEHNR, CDR2 FQNEAQ (reference sequence). The CDR3 consists of 15 residues. The ends were cut back, 0 bases at V and 0 bases at J, with 3 bases in the middle. The CDR3 sequence is CASSLALSGANVLTF. CDR3 nucleotide sequence: TGTGCCAGCAGCTTAGCCCTCTCTGGGGCCAACGTCCTGACTTTC. The full variable domain, its missing parts supplied by reference TRBV7-9 and TRBJ2-6, is DTGVSQNPRHKITKRGQNVTFRCDPISEHNRLYWYRQTLGQGPEFLTYFQNEAQLEKSRLLSDRFSAERPKGSFSTLEIQRTEQGDSAMYLCASSLALSGANVLTFGAGSRLTVL.

The CDR3 spells CASSLGYRGEQYF. CDR3 sequence (DNA): TGTGCCAGCTCCCTAGGTTATCGGGGCGAGCAGTACTTC. The chain links TRBV18 to TRBJ2-7; tentative D call: TRBD2 (5 bases). CDR3 length: 13 amino acids. The germline CDR1 and CDR2 sequences are KGHSH and LQKENI. With 6 bases removed from V and 6 bases from J, the gap between germline ends came to 15 bases.